This T cell receptor (beta chain) was recovered during a study of blood T cells in healthy people across ages. The study isolated at least 6.5 million PBMCs from each sample. The amount of total RNA extracted per sample was at least 5.5 micrograms. With respect to this clonotype: What it binds is not known.

A second about 7 to 11 cycle PCR used barcoded and J-beta primers. TCRdb used MiXCR to reprocess the 5' RACE reads, holding one entry per CDR3 protein. Of over a million distinct CDR3 sequences in the sample, around two fifths were seen once. Study-wide results and limits: Roughly linear declines in TCR beta diversity per million T cells occurred with age. It was found that TCR beta diversity correlated strongly with the percentage of naive T cells.

This sequence originates from a woman under 30 in good health. What was sequenced was blood.

CDR3 coding DNA: TGCGCCAGCAGTGAAGGGCTAGCGGGGGGGATGACATACAATGAGCAGTACTTC. Amino acids: CASSEGLAGGMTYNEQYF. The rearrangement joins TRBV10-2 to TRBJ2-4; 12 bases are shared with TRBD2. The CDR3 length is 18 residues. The V gene's germline CDR1 is WSHSY and CDR2 SAAADI. V dropped 3 bases and J dropped 13; count of bases not matched to a gene: 19.